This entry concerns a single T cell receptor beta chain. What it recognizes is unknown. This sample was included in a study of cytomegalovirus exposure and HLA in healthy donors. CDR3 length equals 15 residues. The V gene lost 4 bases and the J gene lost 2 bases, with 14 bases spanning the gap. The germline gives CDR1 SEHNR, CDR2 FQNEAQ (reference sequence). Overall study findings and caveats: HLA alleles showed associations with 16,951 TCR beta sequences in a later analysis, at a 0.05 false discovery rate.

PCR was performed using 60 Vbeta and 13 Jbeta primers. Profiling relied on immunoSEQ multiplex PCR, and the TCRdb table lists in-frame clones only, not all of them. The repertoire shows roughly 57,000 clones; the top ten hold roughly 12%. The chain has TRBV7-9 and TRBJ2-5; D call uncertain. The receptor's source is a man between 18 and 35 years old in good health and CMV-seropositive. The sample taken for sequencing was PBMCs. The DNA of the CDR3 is TGTGCCAGCAGCTCCACAATGATTCGTCAAGAGACCCAGTACTTC. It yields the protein CASSSTMIRQETQYF.